This T cell receptor beta chain was observed in a study of cytomegalovirus exposure and HLA in healthy donors (dated by TCRdb to 2017 to 2019). Some background on the complete study: According to an earlier analysis of 587 of the donors, about 179 million T cells yielded some 110 million unique TCR beta sequences and approximately 300 Gb of sequence data. Roughly 300 gigabases of sequencing data and tens of millions of unique TCR sequences made up an early release that covered 640 HLA-typed donors. Among the roughly 410 genotyped donors, around 79% belonged to the genetic ancestry cluster associated with self-reported Caucasian donors. The study was designed to test whether signatures of past pathogen exposure could be identified by cataloging public T cell receptors. The study used immunosequencing to profile the T cell repertoires of approximately 640 subjects and linked those repertoires to cytomegalovirus serostatus. Besides the first cohort of around 700 subjects, a separate validation cohort made up of 120 different subjects was used. To predict cytomegalovirus infection status, the study brought together high-throughput TCR immunosequencing, statistical association of individual TCRs with disease status, and machine learning. To study patterns of TCR occurrence, a later analysis re-analyzed previously published TCR beta repertoires from 700 or so donors and added high-resolution HLA genotyping. Rather than drawing on any new phenotypic data, the later analysis identified candidate immune exposures from TCR beta sequences and the way those sequences occurred across donors. In an earlier analysis of a few hundred of the donors, high-throughput TCR beta sequencing was used to judge whether each TCR beta V gene segment behaved as functional or pseudogenic. Donor age, sex, ethnicity and CMV serostatus were collected together with the repertoire data. In a later genetic analysis, genome-wide SNP genotypes for about 65% of the 666 donors were used, and that subset was treated as a discovery cohort. All discovery cohort repertoires had been generated on a single sequencing platform. HLA typing included class I and class II loci at four-digit resolution. Typing coverage varied by locus: roughly 629-640 donors for A, B, C, DRB1 and DQB1; more than 500 for DQA1; 600 to 610 for DPA1; 400 to 480 for DPB1. Four to six DR-DQ haplotypes were handled as single units for association and clustering, since linkage in the cohort was strong. On average, roughly 200,000 unique TCR beta nucleotide sequences were sequenced per donor among 398 genotyped donors of the cohort, with roughly 18% of those sequences being non-productive. What the work shows at the level of the full study, not this receptor alone: A later genetic analysis associated a missense DCLRE1C variant with V-gene and J-gene trimming of TCR beta chains, and an independent cohort replicated the association. When HLA alleles, especially DR and DQ, strongly co-occurred, TCR associations were difficult to assign to individual alleles. In vitro tests confirmed that a few of the cytomegalovirus-associated TCR beta chains recognize cytomegalovirus antigens. In a later analysis, HLA-associated TCR beta chains were found to be more clonally expanded and to have lower generation probabilities than equally common non-associated chains. According to a later analysis, most CMV-associated TCR beta chains appeared to be HLA-restricted, and the HLA associations seemed to be driven largely by CMV exposure. The cohort was sequenced for TCR beta chains only, and without alpha or paired-chain data the features that could be detected were limited. The authors suggested that the approach could potentially be generalized to other disease states and immunological phenotypes. Linkage disequilibrium might explain the correlated functional status among segregating V segments, but an unknown experimental factor could not be ruled out. A group of highly shared sequence variants was considered likely to be a technical artifact of the sequencing pipeline. The presence/absence analyses assumed that sequencing depth was roughly uniform across donors, and that assumption may not be true. The study gave a list of 150 to 200 TCR beta chains associated with cytomegalovirus. A later genetic analysis reported fewer N-insertions in productive TCRs among donors in an Asian-associated ancestry cluster than the approximately 670-donor mean. A further reported finding was that TCR beta sequences accurately predicted the HLA-A and HLA-B alleles for most subjects in the first cohort. Most TCR sequences were seen in very few donors, while some public TCRs were found in many individuals. Because HLA typing was unavailable for some donors at each locus, only the typed subset was used in association tests. In a later analysis, TCR association rates were found to vary across HLA loci, with the most associated TCRs seen for DRB1 alleles and the fewest for HLA-C alleles. Some IMGT-functional V segments, including TRBV6-2 and TRBV6-3, could not be told apart with the 87-base-pair reads, so those segments were excluded. The only immune exposure information available for the cohort was CMV serostatus. The classifier was reported to diagnose cytomegalovirus status with high specificity and sensitivity in both the original cohort and the validation cohort. A later analysis reported that several top co-occurrence clusters appeared linked to parvovirus B19, influenza, CMV and Epstein-Barr virus. Over 15 rarely observed V segments, including chromosome 9 orphons, were excluded from the earlier analysis of 550 to 700 of the donors because counts were too low. An earlier analysis of around 540 of the donors showed that most TCR beta V segments appeared in productive rearrangements either about 87% or about 30% of the time, which broadly matched IMGT annotations. At a false discovery rate of 0.05, a later analysis linked 15,000 to 20,000 TCR beta sequences to specific HLA alleles.

The cohort was made up of approximately 700 healthy bone marrow donors. All cohort members were sampled while nominally healthy, although unrecorded immune exposures were likely present. The donor tested CMV seronegative and was one of the 352 seronegative cohort members. Every donor gave a peripheral blood sample, and the peripheral blood mononuclear cells from that sample were used for TCR beta sequencing. Genomic DNA was extracted from the blood cell samples with the Qiagen DNeasy Blood Extraction Kit. Concerning this clone: No antigen is known for it. No much larger clone is present one base from it, and per-base qualities are unavailable.

Libraries were made using the immunoSEQ multiplex PCR assay. For the multiplex PCR, a mixture combining 60 forward primers for TCR Vbeta segments and 13 reverse primers for TCR Jbeta segments was used. The CDR3 region of rearranged TCR beta genes was amplified from genomic DNA by a multiplex PCR assay. The amplified TCR beta libraries were sequenced on the Illumina HiSeq System as 87-base-pair reads. Turning to the authors' computational methods: Across the 640 or so repertoires, a later analysis counted 75 million to 90 million unique TCR beta chains, roughly 11 million of which were shared by at least two donors. Raw reads were error-corrected and collapsed into unique sequences by a nearest-neighbor algorithm in which closely related sequences were merged to remove PCR and sequencing errors. CDR3 sequences were aligned to IMGT reference sequences to assign V, D and J gene segments. For a sequence to be retained, at least a six-nucleotide match to both a V gene segment and a J gene segment was required. A rearrangement was called productive if the CDR3 had no stop codons and remained in frame with V and J, and every other rearrangement was called non-productive. CDR3 was defined according to IMGT convention as the region running from the second conserved V-encoded cysteine to the conserved J-encoded phenylalanine. Sequences without an unambiguous match to a single V gene segment were excluded from the earlier analysis of 450 to 750 of the donors. An earlier analysis of under 750 of the donors called V segments functional above 56.7% productive rearrangements and segregating when the between-donor standard deviation exceeded 5%. A statistical classification framework was developed to diagnose cytomegalovirus status using the catalog of TCR beta chain sequences. In a later analysis, V and J genes were assigned by comparing TCR nucleotide sequences against IMGT/GENE-DB human TR gene sequences. The TCRdist pipeline was used in a later analysis to assign CDR3 sequences and most-parsimonious VDJ recombination scenarios. A later analysis defined each TCR beta chain by its CDR3 amino acid sequence plus V-gene family, and excluded reads lacking a unique V-gene family. A later analysis removed roughly 590 highly shared, low-generation-probability nucleotide sequences to deal with suspected cross-contamination and a sequencing artifact. In a later analysis, a clonal expansion index was calculated for each public chain from normalized within-repertoire ranks of inferred template counts. A later analysis computed generation probabilities with a VDJ recombination model fitted to out-of-frame rearrangements, and checked the results against IGoR. In a later analysis, TCR-TCR, TCR-HLA and TCR-CMV co-occurrence was scored with hypergeometric tests, and a repertoire-size bias correction was applied to TCR pairs. False discovery rates were estimated in a later analysis by permuting HLA or CMV assignments 20 times. In a later analysis, co-occurring TCRs were grouped using DBSCAN, with TCRdist sequence similarity added in when clustering inside HLA-allele-positive subsets. For co-occurrence clustering, repertoires with fewer than 30,000 or more than 120,000 public chains were excluded, along with a handful of repertoires with anomalous nucleotide sharing. The immuneACCESS repertoire file appears here via TCRdb, limited to in-frame rearrangements. These files lack a portion of the clones; in checked studies, under half of the deficit traces to unresolved V genes, and the cause of the others is not known. That table supplies the V and J calls and clone size; D and trimming were determined from the DNA. The sample data list just over 60,000 clones, and around 87% of these were observed just once. The top ten hold around 1.5% of the sample.

CDR1 and CDR2 are drawn from the germline V gene (reference sequence): LNHNV, YYDKDF. Measured from the cysteine to the phenylalanine, the CDR3 is 12 residues long. CDR3 DNA is the only sequence kept; it has 36 bases, read in frame from the first base. V and J lose 0 bases and 8 bases, and a span of 7 bases separates them. The sample comprised PBMCs. The chain links TRBV15 with TRBJ1-2, with no reliable assignment of the D segment. The origin of this receptor is a man between 18 and 35 years old in good health and CMV-seronegative. The sequenced DNA: TGTGCCACCAGCAGAGACACATGGGGCTACACCTTC. Its protein is CATSRDTWGYTF.